A selection of T cell receptor beta chains follows, all from one sample in a study of identical twins. TCRdb processed the 5' RACE reads anew with MiXCR; each CDR3 protein has one entry. The sample has approximately 500,000 distinct CDR3 sequences, roughly 15% seen once; the top ten hold nearly 0.45%. This sample also appeared in a second study, on yellow fever vaccine responses in identical twins.

Sequenced material: CD4+ T cells sorted from blood. All receptors derive from a woman between 18 and 29 years old in good health. CDR3s include the opening cysteine and the closing phenylalanine or tryptophan. D genes are given only for firm matches. A row's size may be missing; if present it is once, few, many or a size class.

>TRBV21-1|-|-|TRBJ2-7
CASTKGKQRDLFYEQYF
TGTGCCAGCACAAAAGGGAAGCAGCGGGACCTCTTCTACGAGCAGTACTTC
>TRBV12-3/TRBV12-4|few|-|TRBJ1-2
CASSLGTLPRYGYTF
TGTGCCAGCAGCCTCGGGACCCTTCCTAGGTATGGCTACACCTTC
>TRBV21-1|-|-|TRBJ1-2
CASSRGVQEGANYGYTF
TGTGCCAGCAGCCGGGGAGTCCAGGAAGGGGCTAACTATGGCTACACCTTC
>TRBV3-1|-|-|TRBJ1-1
CASSLREGRVEAFF
TGTGCCAGCAGCCTCAGGGAGGGGCGCGTTGAAGCTTTCTTT
>TRBV7-9|few|TRBD2|TRBJ2-1
CASSNLADSYNEQFF
TGTGCCAGCAGCAACCTAGCGGACTCCTACAATGAGCAGTTCTTC
>TRBV7-3|-|-|TRBJ2-1
CASSRWASETHEQFF
TGTGCCAGCAGCCGATGGGCTAGCGAGACCCATGAGCAGTTCTTC
>TRBV2|once|TRBD2|TRBJ2-7
CASSLAVGSGRKRYEQYF
TGTGCCAGCAGTTTAGCGGTGGGTAGCGGGAGGAAACGCTACGAGCAGTACTTC
>TRBV24-1|few|-|TRBJ1-1
CATSDFAHTEAFF
TGTGCCACCAGTGATTTTGCCCACACTGAAGCTTTCTTT
>TRBV5-1|-|TRBD1|TRBJ2-5
CASSSGQPTQYF
TGCGCCAGCAGCTCGGGACAGCCAACCCAGTACTTC
>TRBV7-8|-|-|TRBJ2-3
CASSLSPTSTDTQYF
TGTGCCAGCAGCTTGTCCCCGACGAGCACAGATACGCAGTATTTT
>TRBV21-1|few|-|TRBJ1-1
CASTRVRVQVNTEAFF
TGTGCCAGCACCAGGGTCAGGGTTCAAGTGAACACTGAAGCTTTCTTT
>TRBV5-8|-|-|TRBJ2-1
CASSQTGRPYNEQFF
TGTGCCAGCAGCCAGACAGGGAGGCCCTACAATGAGCAGTTCTTC
>TRBV28|-|-|TRBJ1-2
CASTWGALYGYTF
TGTGCCAGCACCTGGGGGGCCCTCTATGGCTACACCTTC
>TRBV18|-|-|TRBJ2-1
CASSPPTGPGGEQFF
TGTGCCAGCTCACCACCGACAGGACCGGGGGGTGAGCAGTTCTTC
>TRBV7-6|-|-|TRBJ1-5
CASSLTGNYSNQPQHF
TGTGCCAGCAGCTTAACAGGGAACTATAGCAATCAGCCCCAGCATTTT
>TRBV27|-|TRBD1|TRBJ2-1
CASSLQPGTGNNEQFF
TGTGCCAGCAGTTTACAACCCGGGACAGGGAACAATGAGCAGTTCTTC
>TRBV9|-|-|TRBJ1-6
CASSALDQYNSPLHF
TGTGCCAGCAGCGCCCTCGACCAGTATAATTCACCCCTCCACTTT
>TRBV7-2|-|-|TRBJ1-2
CASSLEPAGPQRYGYTF
TGTGCCAGCAGCTTAGAGCCCGCAGGACCCCAACGCTATGGCTACACCTTC
>TRBV5-1|many|TRBD1|TRBJ1-1
CASSQGQTTEAFF
TGCGCCAGCAGCCAGGGACAGACAACTGAAGCTTTCTTT
>TRBV2|-|TRBD2|TRBJ2-3
CASSDRLAGAYTDTQYF
TGTGCCAGCAGTGATAGGCTAGCGGGGGCCTACACAGATACGCAGTATTTT
>TRBV5-1|few|TRBD2|TRBJ2-2
CASSEGTSATEVGELFF
TGCGCCAGCAGCGAAGGGACTAGCGCCACTGAGGTCGGGGAGCTGTTTTTT
>TRBV20-1|few|-|TRBJ1-6
CSGKRGLGGMSSPLHF
TGCAGTGGGAAAAGAGGCCTTGGGGGAATGAGTTCACCCCTCCACTTT
>TRBV3-1|few|-|TRBJ2-7
CASSPPLTGRGTYEQYF
TGTGCCAGCAGCCCCCCCTTAACAGGTCGGGGGACCTACGAGCAGTACTTC
>TRBV3-1|-|TRBD1|TRBJ2-5
CASSLRTGGDQETQYF
TGTGCCAGCAGCCTCCGGACAGGGGGCGACCAAGAGACCCAGTACTTC
>TRBV15|-|-|TRBJ2-5
CATSRKLFQETQYF
TGTGCCACCAGCAGAAAATTATTCCAAGAGACCCAGTACTTC
>TRBV20-1|-|TRBD2|TRBJ2-1
CSARGVAGDSYNEQFF
TGCAGTGCTAGAGGCGTAGCGGGAGATTCCTACAATGAGCAGTTCTTC
>TRBV7-9|-|-|TRBJ2-1
CASTIGGASYNEQFF
TGTGCCAGCACCATCGGGGGCGCTTCCTACAATGAGCAGTTCTTC
>TRBV5-1|few|-|TRBJ2-3
CASSLAGVGAGTDTQYF
TGCGCCAGCAGCTTGGCAGGGGTGGGTGCTGGCACAGATACGCAGTATTTT
>TRBV12-3/TRBV12-4|few|-|TRBJ2-5
CASSLAFGVQETQYF
TGTGCCAGCAGTTTAGCGTTCGGCGTCCAAGAGACCCAGTACTTC
>TRBV9|-|-|TRBJ1-1
CASSVVSSLSGTEAFF
TGTGCCAGCAGCGTAGTTTCCTCGCTATCCGGCACTGAAGCTTTCTTT
>TRBV6-8|-|-|TRBJ2-1
CANRLRSYNEQFF
TGTGCCAACAGACTGCGCTCCTACAATGAGCAGTTCTTC
>TRBV20-1|-|TRBD2|TRBJ2-3
CSARPLTSGNLTDTQYF
TGCAGTGCTAGGCCCCTGACTAGCGGAAATCTCACAGATACGCAGTATTTT
>TRBV2|-|TRBD1|TRBJ2-2
CASRTGGRNTGELFF
TGTGCCAGCAGAACAGGGGGCCGGAACACCGGGGAGCTGTTTTTT
>TRBV2|-|-|TRBJ2-3
CASSVPPVIDTQYF
TGTGCCAGCAGTGTTCCCCCGGTCATAGATACGCAGTATTTT
>TRBV18|few|-|TRBJ2-7
CASSPPSVSPYEQYF
TGTGCCAGCTCACCTCCATCAGTATCGCCCTACGAGCAGTACTTC
>TRBV10-2|-|TRBD2|TRBJ2-1
CASAQLLFSGGHNEQFF
TGCGCCAGCGCACAACTCCTATTTAGCGGGGGCCACAATGAGCAGTTCTTC
>TRBV28|-|-|TRBJ1-2
CASSLYGEGTLSNYGYTF
TGTGCCAGCAGTTTATACGGGGAAGGGACTCTGTCTAACTATGGCTACACCTTC
>TRBV6-5|few|-|TRBJ1-1
CASSSAGGPLGAFF
TGTGCCAGCAGTTCTGCCGGGGGGCCGCTAGGAGCTTTCTTT
>TRBV7-3|few|-|TRBJ2-5
CASSLNRRETQYF
TGTGCCAGCAGCTTAAATAGACGAGAGACCCAGTACTTC
>TRBV29-1|few|-|TRBJ2-2
CSVERAPGTGELFF
TGCAGCGTTGAACGTGCCCCTGGGACCGGGGAGCTGTTTTTT
>TRBV5-1|-|TRBD1|TRBJ2-5
CASSEGTGGLKTQYF
TGCGCCAGCAGCGAAGGGACAGGGGGCTTAAAGACCCAGTACTTC
>TRBV10-3|few|TRBD2|TRBJ2-5
CAISNGGRETQYF
TGTGCCATCAGTAACGGCGGGAGAGAGACCCAGTACTTC
>TRBV11-2|few|-|TRBJ1-1
CASSLGEQAEAFF
TGTGCCAGCAGCTTGGGGGAGCAGGCTGAAGCTTTCTTT
>TRBV6-5|-|-|TRBJ1-1
CASSYMGYEAFF
TGTGCCAGCAGTTACATGGGGTATGAAGCTTTCTTT
>TRBV10-3|-|-|TRBJ2-2
CAISGLEAGELFF
TGTGCCATCAGTGGTTTGGAGGCCGGGGAGCTGTTTTTT
>TRBV5-1|-|TRBD2|TRBJ2-3
CASSLGLAGGSRGDTQYF
TGCGCCAGCAGCTTGGGGCTAGCGGGAGGTTCTCGTGGAGATACGCAGTATTTT
>TRBV29-1|few|TRBD1|TRBJ2-1
CSVLLDRGMLGNEQFF
TGCAGCGTTCTCCTGGACAGGGGGATGTTGGGGAATGAGCAGTTCTTC
>TRBV5-1|few|TRBD2|TRBJ2-3
CASSLETSGRGTDTQYF
TGCGCCAGCAGCTTGGAGACTAGCGGGAGGGGCACAGATACGCAGTATTTT
>TRBV5-1|few|TRBD1|TRBJ2-2
CASSLGGTDNTGELFF
TGCGCCAGCAGCCTGGGTGGGACAGACAACACCGGGGAGCTGTTTTTT
>TRBV24-1|few|TRBD2|TRBJ2-3
CATSDFAPRLAANTDTQYF
TGTGCCACCAGTGATTTTGCCCCCAGACTAGCTGCAAACACAGATACGCAGTATTTT
>TRBV5-1|few|TRBD2|TRBJ2-1
CASRTSLGLAGGGAYNEQFF
TGCGCCAGCAGGACCTCCTTGGGACTAGCGGGAGGAGGAGCCTACAATGAGCAGTTCTTC
>TRBV29-1|-|TRBD2|TRBJ2-3
CSVQRETLTDTQYF
TGCAGCGTCCAGCGGGAGACACTCACAGATACGCAGTATTTT
>TRBV29-1|many|-|TRBJ1-1
CSVGPSNTEAFF
TGCAGCGTTGGCCCTTCGAACACTGAAGCTTTCTTT
>TRBV3-1|-|TRBD2|TRBJ2-3
CASSQDVLAGTSDTQYF
TGTGCCAGCAGCCAAGACGTGCTAGCGGGGACCTCAGATACGCAGTATTTT
>TRBV7-3|-|-|TRBJ2-5
CASKTTGTQQETQYF
TGTGCCAGCAAGACCACCGGGACACAGCAAGAGACCCAGTACTTC
>TRBV3-1|-|-|TRBJ1-2
CASSQNPGPYGYTF
TGTGCCAGCAGCCAAAATCCGGGACCATATGGCTACACCTTC
>TRBV20-1|-|TRBD2|TRBJ2-1
CSARSPAFEAKAGGLSSYNEQFF
TGCAGTGCTAGATCGCCTGCCTTCGAGGCAAAAGCGGGAGGGTTAAGCTCCTACAATGAGCAGTTCTTC
>TRBV20-1|-|-|TRBJ2-1
CSAREETFDEQFF
TGCAGTGCTAGAGAGGAGACATTTGATGAGCAGTTCTTC
>TRBV12-3/TRBV12-4|few|-|TRBJ2-6
CASSWEGGSGANVLTF
TGTGCCAGCAGTTGGGAAGGGGGCTCTGGGGCCAACGTCCTGACTTTC
>TRBV7-3|few|TRBD2|TRBJ2-1
CASSLRSGKTSGGTGREQFF
TGTGCCAGCAGCTTAAGGTCCGGCAAGACTAGCGGGGGGACCGGGAGGGAGCAGTTCTTC